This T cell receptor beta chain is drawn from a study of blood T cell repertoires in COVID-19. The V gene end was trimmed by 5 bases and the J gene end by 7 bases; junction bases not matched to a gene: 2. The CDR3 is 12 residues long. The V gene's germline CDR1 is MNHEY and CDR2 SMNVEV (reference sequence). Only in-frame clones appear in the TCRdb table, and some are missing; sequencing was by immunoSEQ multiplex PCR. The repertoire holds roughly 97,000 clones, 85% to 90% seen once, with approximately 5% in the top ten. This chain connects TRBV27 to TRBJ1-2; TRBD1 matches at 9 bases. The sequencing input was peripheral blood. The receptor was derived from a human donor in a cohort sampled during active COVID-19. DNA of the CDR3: TGTGCCAGCAGTGGACAGGGGATTGGCTACACCTTC. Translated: CASSGQGIGYTF.